The source of this T cell receptor beta chain is a study of graft-versus-host responses after intestinal transplantation. At the level of the study: Multivisceral, liver-intestinal, or isolated intestinal transplants were performed in recipients. Induction using anti-thymocyte globulin, followed by tacrolimus and steroids for about three years, was given to all recipients.

CDR3 length equals 12 residues. Germline V CDR1 and CDR2: LGHNA, YNFKEQ. Trimming stripped 1 base from V and 7 bases from J, with 8 bases between. With regard to this clone: Its target is unknown.

Study conclusions and caveats: Early post-transplant falls in HvG clones accompanied the peak levels of circulating GvH clones. Recipient marrow showed GvH clones, some seen first in ileum or blood.

Generated by immunoSEQ multiplex PCR, the TCRdb table keeps only in-frame clones and is missing some. The profile shows about 78,000 clones, 80% to 90% of them singletons. Specimen: unstimulated CD8+ T cells sorted from spleen or lymph node cells, collected before transplant. The sequence came from a human donor who was the organ donor for an intestinal transplant. V is TRBV4-2 and J is TRBJ2-7; D unresolved. The CDR3 protein is CASSQVGFEQYF. CDR3 bases: TGTGCCAGCAGCCAAGTCGGGTTTGAGCAGTACTTC.